Given below is one TCR beta chain in context. Clones were read by immunoSEQ multiplex PCR, and TCRdb kept only the in-frame ones, dropping some. The data hold about 82,000 clones, with 70% to 90% observed a single time. This specimen belongs to a study of T cell responses to AZD1222 COVID-19 vaccine. Pooling covered second doses at about 4 or about 12 weeks. Per the germline V gene, CDR1 is MNHEY and CDR2 is SVGAGI. The CDR3 length is 14 residues. The V and J ends lost 6 bases and 7 bases, in that order; junction bases with no gene match: 8. The rearrangement links TRBV6-5 to TRBJ1-2; 10 positions match TRBD1. This sample comprised peripheral blood, obtained 28 days after the second AZD1222 dose. This TCR came from an adult who received the AZD1222 COVID-19 vaccine. The CDR3 region is CASSYGQGESGYTF. The CDR3 DNA reads TGTGCCAGCAGCTACGGACAGGGGGAGAGTGGCTACACCTTC.